A single T cell receptor (beta chain) is shown here with its context. As yet, its antigen is unknown. Reliance was placed on clinical symptoms, serum thyroxine, TRAb, thyroid ultrasound and orbital computed tomography for diagnosis. The CDR3 is made up of 14 amino acids. Germline trimming cut 6 bases from V and 2 bases from J; bases unmatched to any gene: 4. The germline V gene has CDR1 ENHRY and CDR2 SYGVKD. CDR3 regions of TCR beta were amplified from RNA transcripts. RT-PCR with HTBI primers came first, then second-round multiplex PCR. From the multiplex PCR reads, TCRdb called clonotypes with MiXCR, one entry per CDR3 protein. The data hold about 600,000 distinct CDR3 sequences, with just under 40% observed a single time. This sample was included in a study of Graves' ophthalmopathy and Graves' hyperthyroidism. Study at large: Hyperthyroidism counted as stable given no ophthalmopathy within 18 months of follow-up. Regarding the study as a whole: Discrimination between ophthalmopathy and stable hyperthyroidism by a 13-signature model showed about 85% sensitivity and 70% to 82% specificity. The model predicted ophthalmopathy progression with 60% to 71% sensitivity and approximately 72% specificity.

This TCR came from an adult man with Graves' hyperthyroidism. The rearrangement uses TRBV10-3 and TRBJ2-3, with 8 positions matching TRBD2. Material: peripheral blood or thyroid tissue (not recorded which). The CDR3 region is CAISIAGLTDTQYF. As DNA, the CDR3 is TGTGCCATCAGCATAGCGGGACTCACAGATACGCAGTATTTT.